This TCR beta chain comes out of a study of response to subunit inactivated influenza vaccine. Using its own MiXCR run on the RT-PCR reads, TCRdb lists one record per CDR3 protein. The repertoire holds 150,000 to 200,000 distinct CDR3 sequences, approximately 12% seen once, with 35% to 40% in the top ten. To note about this clonotype: Its matching antigen is unknown.

Findings and caveats of the study: After each seasonal influenza vaccination, few new T cells are recruited, the authors suggested.

This TCR came from a man in his fifties or sixties who received an inactivated influenza vaccine. The sequencing here drew on CD8+ T cells sorted from PBMCs, taken roughly 24 months after vaccination.

Here the CDR3 reads CASRSGRAKNIQYF. DNA for the CDR3: TGTGCCAGCAGGAGCGGGAGAGCCAAAAACATTCAGTACTTC. The chain recombines TRBV12-3 or TRBV12-4 with TRBJ2-4; 8 bases agree with TRBD2. Trimming removed 6 bases from V and 0 bases from J; junction bases left unmatched: 1. CDR3 size: 14 residues.